Each of the 20 T cell receptor beta chains below was sequenced from the same sample in a study of T-cell memory formation after mild COVID-19. TCRdb processed the 5' RACE reads anew with MiXCR; each CDR3 protein has one entry. This table holds under 600,000 distinct CDR3 sequences, about 20% found once. The sequencing sample was made of PBMCs or a T cell subset sorted from them (not recorded which). All receptors derive from an adult woman who had mild COVID-19 (a few samples of this study predate the infection). Cell type and time point are not known.

The CDR3: CATGDSNEQFF. The CDR3 coding sequence is TGTGCCACCGGGGACTCCAATGAGCAGTTCTTC. The J gene is TRBJ2-1, the V gene TRBV24-1, with a tentative D call TRBD2 (6 bases). Germline V gene data show CDR1 as KGHDR and CDR2 as SFDVKD. The length of the CDR3 is 11 residues. V gave up 9 bases and J gave up 6 bases, with 8 bases separating them.

This clonotype was counted between two and nine times. The chain links TRBV7-6 to TRBJ2-1; perhaps D is TRBD1 or TRBD2 (5 bases each). The CDR3 extends over 11 amino acids. Trimming removed 6 bases from V and 8 bases from J, with 8 bases in between. Germline assignment: CDR1 SGHVS and CDR2 FNYEAQ. CDR3 nucleotide sequence: TGTGCCAGCAGGCTGGGGGATGAGCAGTTCTTC. Translated: CASRLGDEQFF.

This clonotype has a single count. This rearrangement joins TRBV7-2 to TRBJ2-7; the match to TRBD2 covers 16 bases. Germline V CDR1 and CDR2: SGHTA, FQGNSA. The length of the CDR3 is 18 residues. Germline trimming cut 4 bases from V and 0 bases from J; bases unmatched to any gene: 6. The CDR3 DNA is TGTGCCAGCAGCTCACCGGGACTAGCGGGAGGGCGCTCCTACGAGCAGTACTTC. Residues: CASSSPGLAGGRSYEQYF.

This clonotype turned up a few times. The rearrangement links TRBV6-2 or TRBV6-3 to TRBJ1-5; TRBD1 agrees at 10 bases. The CDR3 covers 16 residues. With 2 bases clipped from V and 2 bases from J, the junction kept 3 bases outside the gene matches. Germline CDR1 reads MNHEY; CDR2 reads SVGEGT. CDR3 region: CASSYGDRGRNQPQHF. CDR3 sequence (DNA): TGTGCCAGCAGTTACGGGGACAGGGGACGCAATCAGCCCCAGCATTTT.

The gene calls are TRBV6-5 and TRBJ1-1; D unclear. The CDR3 spans 14 residues. Between the trimmed V and J ends, which lost 7 bases and 4 bases, there was a span of 16 bases. The germline V gene has CDR1 MNHEY and CDR2 SVGAGI. CDR3 coding DNA: TGTGCCAGCATCATGAAGGCAGGTGCCACTGAAGCTTTCTTT. This encodes CASIMKAGATEAFF.

This clonotype has just a few counts. This rearrangement joins TRBV6-1 to TRBJ2-5; TRBD2 matches 14 bases. Trimming removed 8 bases from V and 4 bases from J; junction bases left unmatched: 12. The CDR3 loop spans 17 amino acids. Germline CDR1 reads MNHNS; CDR2 reads SASEGT. The CDR3 sequence: CASPLTGLAGVAETQYF. CDR3 nucleotide sequence: TGTGCCAGCCCCCTGACGGGACTAGCGGGAGTAGCAGAGACCCAGTACTTC.

The table lists this clonotype with a few counts. This chain joins TRBV9 and TRBJ2-3, with 7 positions matching TRBD2. Per the germline V gene, CDR1 is SGDLS and CDR2 is YYNGEE. V lost 2 bases, J lost 1 base, and 4 bases stayed unmatched. This CDR3 region has 15 residues. CDR3 DNA sequence: TGTGCCAGCAGCGTTCAGGCGGGGGGCACAGATACGCAGTATTTT. Its protein product is CASSVQAGGTDTQYF.

This clonotype has only a few counts. The chain has TRBV4-1 and TRBJ2-1; D is uncertain. V was shortened by 1 base and J by 4 bases, with 8 bases between the two germline ends. Per the germline V gene, CDR1 is MGHRA and CDR2 is YSYEKL. The CDR3 contains 14 residues. The CDR3 protein is CASSQANSYNEQFF. DNA of the CDR3: TGCGCCAGCAGCCAAGCAAACAGTTACAATGAGCAGTTCTTC.

There are a few counts of this clonotype. This chain connects TRBV5-1 to TRBJ2-1; 7 nucleotides match TRBD1. CDR1 is SGHRS and CDR2 is YFSETQ in the germline V gene. The CDR3 is 14 amino acids. V shed 0 bases, J shed 8 bases, and the junction held 5 bases outside the gene matches. CDR3 sequence (DNA): TGCGCCAGCAGCTTGGGACAGGGTGGAGATGAGCAGTTCTTC. This translates into CASSLGQGGDEQFF. The full variable domain, its missing parts supplied by reference TRBV5-1 and TRBJ2-1, is KAGVTQTPRYLIKTRGQQVTLSCSPISGHRSVSWYQQTPGQGLQFLFEYFSETQRNKGNFPGRFSGRQFSNSRSEMNVSTLELGDSALYLCASSLGQGGDEQFFGPGTRLTVL.

This clonotype has only a few counts. This chain joins TRBV29-1 and TRBJ2-1, with D possibly being TRBD2 (6 bases). This CDR3 contains 13 residues. The V end was cut by 7 bases, the J end by 6 bases, with 16 bases between. Germline lookup yields CDR1 SQVTM and CDR2 ANQGSEA. The CDR3 sequence: CSGPGLETNEQFF. As DNA, the CDR3 is TGCAGCGGGCCGGGACTTGAGACCAATGAGCAGTTCTTC.

This clonotype turned up a few times. The chain carries TRBV24-1 and TRBJ1-5; D remains unclear. This CDR3 contains 14 residues. Trimming took off 3 bases at V and 7 bases at J, with 12 bases between the two ends. The germline gives CDR1 KGHDR, CDR2 SFDVKD. CDR3 nucleotide sequence: TGTGCCACCAGTGATCACCCAAGCGGGCAGCCCCAGCATTTT. Its translation: CATSDHPSGQPQHF.

This clonotype has ten or more counts. The junction differs from germline at one of its ends, possibly a read error. V is TRBV5-1 and J is TRBJ2-2; D remains ambiguous. Germline lookup yields CDR1 SGHRS and CDR2 YFSETQ. The CDR3 runs to 13 residues. CDR3 DNA sequence: TGTGCCAGCAGTTTACTGGGCACCGGGGAGCTGTTTTTT. This translates into CASSLLGTGELFF. The full variable domain, with the rest looked up from reference TRBV5-1 and TRBJ2-2, is KAGVTQTPRYLIKTRGQQVTLSCSPISGHRSVSWYQQTPGQGLQFLFEYFSETQRNKGNFPGRFSGRQFSNSRSEMNVSTLELGDSALYLCASSLLGTGELFFGEGSRLTVL.

This clonotype has just a few counts. The CDR3 region is CASSLLAGDVEQYF. CDR3 nucleotides: TGCGCCAGCAGCTTATTGGCGGGAGACGTCGAGCAGTACTTC. This rearrangement joins TRBV5-1 to TRBJ2-7, with 7 bases that match TRBD2. This CDR3 comprises 14 residues. The germline V gene encodes CDR1 SGHRS and CDR2 YFSETQ. J gave up 6 bases and V 2 bases, and 8 bases lay outside the gene matches.

The chain employs TRBV20-1 and TRBJ2-7, with D possibly TRBD1 on 7 matching bases. Trimming cost V 6 bases and J 7 bases, with 22 bases left between them. The length of the CDR3 is 14 residues. From germline, CDR1 is DFQATT and CDR2 SNEGSKA (reference sequence). The CDR3: CSAPDGGQYQEQYF. The CDR3 DNA reads TGCAGTGCGCCCGACGGGGGACAGTACCAAGAGCAGTACTTC.

The chain couples TRBV9 to TRBJ2-4; no definite D call. V dropped 2 bases and J dropped 0 bases, with 6 bases sitting between them. The CDR3 is 14 residues long. The germline gives CDR1 SGDLS, CDR2 YYNGEE. This CDR3 reads CASSVLGAKNIQYF. CDR3 DNA: TGTGCCAGCAGCGTTCTGGGAGCCAAAAACATTCAGTACTTC.

This clonotype was recorded a few times. CDR3 sequence: CASSPEAGYEQYF. CDR3 bases: TGTGCCAGCAGCCCCGAGGCGGGGTACGAGCAGTACTTC. V usage is TRBV7-9 and J usage is TRBJ2-7, with D tentatively TRBD2 (6 bases). Germline V gene data show CDR1 as SEHNR and CDR2 as FQNEAQ (reference sequence). This CDR3 has 13 residues. The V and J ends lost 5 bases and 4 bases respectively, with 12 bases between them.

This clonotype was observed a few times. V is TRBV9 and J is TRBJ2-1; perhaps TRBD2 as D (9 bases). V dropped 0 bases and J dropped 4 bases, with 26 bases sitting between them. This CDR3 region has 20 residues. CDR1 and CDR2 (germline): SGDLS, YYNGEE. CDR3 DNA sequence: TGTGCCAGCAGCGTAGACAGGGGGTCCTTGGCGGGAGGGAGGTACAATGAGCAGTTCTTC. This sequence encodes CASSVDRGSLAGGRYNEQFF.

This clonotype was seen many times. V and J are TRBV7-2 and TRBJ2-7; D possibly uses TRBD1 or TRBD2 (5 bases each). The V end lost 4 bases, the J end lost 0 bases, and 10 bases lay between the germline ends. Germline values: CDR1 SGHTA, CDR2 FQGNSA. The CDR3 contains 14 residues. CDR3 nucleotide sequence: TGTGCCAGCAGCTCCCGGGACGGCTCCTACGAGCAGTACTTC. Translation: CASSSRDGSYEQYF. Complete variable domain (other parts from reference TRBV7-2 and TRBJ2-7): GAGVSQSPSNKVTEKGKDVELRCDPISGHTALYWYRQSLGQGLEFLIYFQGNSAPDKSGLPSDRFSAERTGGSVSTLTIQRTQQEDSAVYLCASSSRDGSYEQYFGPGTRLTVT.

This clonotype was seen only a few times. This chain uses TRBV2 with TRBJ2-7; D might be TRBD1 (6 bases). Germline V gene data show CDR1 as SNHLY and CDR2 as FYNNEI. The CDR3 has 13 residues. Trimming pared 3 bases from V and 5 bases from J, leaving 11 bases between. The CDR3 reads CASSDFEGDEQYF. The CDR3 nucleotides read TGTGCCAGCAGTGACTTCGAGGGGGACGAGCAGTACTTC.

The rearrangement uses TRBV4-2 and TRBJ2-3; unclear D gene. Trimming pared 1 base from V and 0 bases from J, leaving 8 bases between. CDR3 length: 15 residues. The germline gives CDR1 LGHNA, CDR2 YNFKEQ. CDR3 sequence (DNA): TGTGCCAGCAGCCAAGGACGGCCTAGCACAGATACGCAGTATTTT. This sequence encodes CASSQGRPSTDTQYF.